A single sample gave rise to the 31 T cell receptor beta chains below, sequenced in a study of PD-1 blockade in classical Hodgkin lymphoma. Every patient was affected by relapse after autologous stem cell transplantation, while exposure to brentuximab vedotin was not uniform. TCRdb keeps only in-frame clones here, not all; method: immunoSEQ multiplex PCR. The sample yields approximately 51,000 clones, 73% seen once. This specimen was peripheral blood mononuclear cells (PBMCs), taken before the second cycle of nivolumab. Source of these receptors: a human donor with classical Hodgkin lymphoma.

This clone turned up a few times. The V gene is TRBV7-3, the J gene TRBJ2-5, with D tentatively TRBD1 or TRBD2 (5 bases each). Looked up from germline, CDR1 is SGHTA and CDR2 is FQGTGA. The CDR3 contains 13 residues. Trimming pared 5 bases from V and 6 bases from J, leaving 13 bases between. Written as DNA, the CDR3 is TGTGCCAGCAGCCGTCTAGAGGGGCAGACCCAGTACTTC. Amino acid sequence: CASSRLEGQTQYF.

The gene calls are TRBV28 and TRBJ2-7, with 13 nucleotides matching TRBD2. J lost 4 bases, V lost 3 bases, and 6 bases had no gene match. The length of the CDR3 is 16 residues. CDR1 is MDHEN and CDR2 is SYDVKM in the germline V gene. CDR3: CASSFPGTSGVYEQYF. CDR3 sequence (DNA): TGTGCCAGCAGTTTCCCTGGGACTAGCGGGGTTTACGAGCAGTACTTC.

V gene TRBV6-6 combines with J gene TRBJ1-5; the D gene is possibly TRBD1 (6 bases). Trimming removed 6 bases at V and 6 bases at J, with 12 bases between. Germline V gene lookup returns CDR1 MNHNY and CDR2 SVGAGI (reference sequence). This CDR3 is built from 13 residues. The CDR3 coding sequence is TGTGCCAGCAGCCCCACAGGGATTCAGCCCCAGCATTTT. Protein sequence: CASSPTGIQPQHF.

V and J are TRBV27 and TRBJ2-5; a possible D gene is TRBD1 (6 bases). Per germline, CDR1 MNHEY and CDR2 SMNVEV (reference sequence). Between the trimmed V and J ends, which lost 7 bases and 5 bases, there was a span of 14 bases. This CDR3 region has 13 residues. CDR3 protein: CASTRSGQETQYF. The CDR3 nucleotides are TGTGCCAGCACACGATCAGGACAGGAGACCCAGTACTTC.

The rearrangement uses TRBV9 and TRBJ1-3, with D possibly TRBD1 on 5 matching bases. This CDR3 region has 14 residues. Per the germline V gene, CDR1 is SGDLS and CDR2 is YYNGEE. V lost 5 bases to trimming and J lost 8 bases, with 17 bases between them. This CDR3 reads CASSSRALGDTIYF. CDR3 sequence (DNA): TGTGCCAGCAGTTCCAGGGCCCTAGGGGACACCATATATTTT.

V is TRBV7-6 and J is TRBJ1-2, with TRBD1 identical over 8 bases. V lost 0 bases and J lost 4; bases outside the gene matches: 13. This CDR3 spans 18 amino acids. Germline V gene data show CDR1 as SGHVS and CDR2 as FNYEAQ. The CDR3 nucleotides read TGTGCCAGCAGCTTAGCCGTGGCAGGGGGCGAGGAGGGCTATGGCTACACCTTC. Its protein is CASSLAVAGGEEGYGYTF.

The chain links TRBV5-1 to TRBJ1-4; possibly TRBD1 for D (6 bases). Per the germline V gene, CDR1 is SGHRS and CDR2 is YFSETQ. V was clipped by 4 bases and J by 3 bases, with 22 bases between them. The CDR3 extends over 18 amino acids. CDR3 residues: CASSNVVGQSVANEKLFF. The CDR3 DNA reads as TGCGCCAGCAGCAATGTTGTGGGACAATCTGTGGCTAATGAAAAACTGTTTTTT.

The chain carries TRBV19 and TRBJ2-7; the D gene could be TRBD1 or TRBD2 (5 bases each). Looked up from germline, CDR1 is LNHDA and CDR2 is SQIVND (reference sequence). This CDR3 has 15 residues. Deletions cut 5 bases from V and 2 bases from J, with 16 bases between. CDR3 nucleotides: TGTGCCAGTAGTCTCCGAGGGGAATTCGCCTACGAGCAGTACTTC. It encodes CASSLRGEFAYEQYF.

The chain is built from TRBV5-1 and TRBJ2-3, with D unresolved. V shed 4 bases and J shed 2 bases, with 14 bases lying between them. This CDR3 contains 15 residues. Germline V gene sequence: CDR1 SGHRS, CDR2 YFSETQ. CDR3 nucleotide sequence: TGCGCCAGCAGCCTAAGGGCGGTATCCACAGATACGCAGTATTTT. Translation: CASSLRAVSTDTQYF.

V usage is TRBV28 and J usage is TRBJ1-1, with 7 bases identical to TRBD1. Looked up from germline, CDR1 is MDHEN and CDR2 is SYDVKM. The CDR3 spans 14 residues. The V gene end was trimmed by 6 bases and the J gene end by 5 bases; junction bases not matched to a gene: 9. CDR3 loop: CASSRGISATEAFF. The CDR3 bases are TGTGCCAGCAGCAGGGGGATTTCGGCGACTGAAGCTTTCTTT.

This clone came up a few times. The chain recombines TRBV19 with TRBJ2-3; D is perhaps TRBD2 (6 bases). The CDR3 loop spans 15 amino acids. Trimming stripped 3 bases from V and 2 bases from J, with 12 bases between. The germline V gene encodes CDR1 LNHDA and CDR2 SQIVND (reference sequence). CDR3 region: CASSINSGHTDTQYF. In DNA, the CDR3 is TGTGCCAGTAGTATCAATAGCGGCCACACAGATACGCAGTATTTT. The complete variable domain, with remaining parts taken from reference TRBV19 and TRBJ2-3, reads DGGITQSPKYLFRKEGQNVTLSCEQNLNHDAMYWYRQDPGQGLRLIYYSQIVNDFQKGDIAEGYSVSREKKESFPLTVTSAQKNPTAFYLCASSINSGHTDTQYFGPGTRLTVL.

The chain has TRBV28 and TRBJ2-7; D might be TRBD2 (5 bases). CDR1 is MDHEN and CDR2 is SYDVKM in the germline V gene. This CDR3 region has 18 residues. Deletions cut 2 bases from V and 0 bases from J, with 20 bases between. The CDR3 spells CASSLALLAPTNSYEQYF. Written as DNA, the CDR3 is TGTGCCAGCAGTTTAGCTCTCCTAGCTCCAACGAACTCCTACGAGCAGTACTTC.

This clone has only one observation. The chain links TRBV7-3 to TRBJ1-1, with D uncertain. This CDR3 spans 13 amino acids. V gave up 3 bases and J gave up 3 bases, with 8 bases separating them. Germline V gene lookup returns CDR1 SGHTA and CDR2 FQGTGA. CDR3 residues: CASSFTKDTEAFF. CDR3 nucleotide sequence: TGTGCCAGCAGCTTCACTAAGGACACTGAAGCTTTCTTT.

This clone was observed a single time. The rearrangement links TRBV12-5 to TRBJ2-1; D unresolved. This CDR3 region has 14 residues. Germline V gene data show CDR1 as LGHNT and CDR2 as FRNRAP. Trimming stripped 1 base from V and 4 bases from J, with 8 bases between. The CDR3 loop is CASGLETQYNEQFF. CDR3 in DNA: TGTGCTAGTGGTTTGGAGACTCAGTACAATGAGCAGTTCTTC.

The chain links TRBV4-3 to TRBJ1-2; D not certain. V lost 2 bases, J lost 8 bases, and 15 bases lay in between. Germline values: CDR1 LGHNA, CDR2 YSLEER. The CDR3 sequence is 14 residues long. In nucleotides, the CDR3 is TGCGCCAGCAGCCAATTGTTAGTTCAGGACGGCTACACCTTC. It codes for CASSQLLVQDGYTF.

Here the CDR3 DNA reads TGTGCCAGCAGCTTACTTTCTAGCGGGAGGGGGTACGAGCAGTACTTC. Translated: CASSLLSSGRGYEQYF. The chain combines TRBV11-2 with TRBJ2-7, with TRBD2 identical over 12 bases. CDR3 length: 16 amino acids. Germline V gives CDR1 SGHAT, CDR2 FQNNGV. Losses at the gene ends were 2 bases for V and 4 bases for J; bases not matched to a gene: 6.

The chain links TRBV13 to TRBJ1-1, with D possibly being TRBD1 (6 bases). The germline V gene has CDR1 PRHDT and CDR2 FYEKMQ (reference sequence). CDR3 length: 17 residues. The V end lost 2 bases, the J end lost 1 base, and 17 bases lay between the germline ends. CDR3: CASSLHPKTGPNTEAFF. Here the CDR3 DNA reads TGTGCCAGCAGCTTACACCCTAAGACAGGCCCGAACACTGAAGCTTTCTTT.

The CDR3 DNA follows: TGTGCCAGCAGTATCTACTCTTCGAATGAGCAGTTCTTC. This encodes CASSIYSSNEQFF. The chain links TRBV6-5 to TRBJ2-1; D remains ambiguous. Germline V lookup: CDR1 MNHEY, CDR2 SVGAGI. Trimming stripped 5 bases from V and 7 bases from J, with 12 bases between. This CDR3 comprises 13 residues.

The chain carries TRBV9 and TRBJ2-7, with 7 bases aligning to TRBD1. CDR3 length: 14 amino acids. V was clipped by 2 bases and J by 0 bases; unmatched bases: 2. Germline assignment: CDR1 SGDLS and CDR2 YYNGEE. The chain's CDR3 is CASSVTGSSYEQYF. The CDR3 DNA reads TGTGCCAGCAGCGTGACAGGGAGCTCCTACGAGCAGTACTTC. Variable domain in full (rest from reference TRBV9 and TRBJ2-7): DSGVTQTPKHLITATGQRVTLRCSPRSGDLSVYWYQQSLDQGLQFLIQYYNGEERAKGNILERFSAQQFPDLHSELNLSSLELGDSALYFCASSVTGSSYEQYFGPGTRLTVT.

This chain connects TRBV5-1 to TRBJ2-7, with 13 bases identical to TRBD2. Germline V lookup: CDR1 SGHRS, CDR2 YFSETQ. The CDR3 extends over 18 amino acids. V trimming: 0 bases; J trimming: 5 bases; junction bases outside the gene matches: 11. The CDR3 loop is CASSLGLAGGNGGDEQYF. The CDR3 DNA reads TGCGCCAGCAGCTTGGGACTAGCGGGAGGTAACGGGGGGGACGAGCAGTACTTC.

The chain employs TRBV5-1 and TRBJ1-6; 9 bases match TRBD1. V was clipped by 7 bases and J by 0 bases; unmatched bases: 5. The CDR3 loop spans 16 amino acids. Germline V gene sequence: CDR1 SGHRS, CDR2 YFSETQ. This CDR3 reads CASRGQGASYNSPLHF. The DNA for the CDR3 is TGCGCCAGCCGGGGACAGGGAGCCTCCTATAATTCACCCCTCCACTTT.

The J gene is TRBJ2-5, the V gene TRBV6-6; the D is unclear. The length of the CDR3 is 15 residues. Germline values: CDR1 MNHNY, CDR2 SVGAGI (reference sequence). Trimming took off 0 bases at V and 2 bases at J, with 10 bases between the two ends. In DNA, the CDR3 is TGTGCCAGCAGTTACTCGTCCGAGAATCAAGAGACCCAGTACTTC. This codes for CASSYSSENQETQYF.

This clone appeared a few times. The chain uses TRBV19 and TRBJ1-3, with 7 nucleotides matching TRBD1. This CDR3 is built from 17 residues. Trimming removed 5 bases from V and 0 bases from J; junction bases left unmatched: 10. CDR1 LNHDA and CDR2 SQIVND come from the germline V gene (reference sequence). The DNA for the CDR3 is TGTGCCAGTAGTTCATCGCATGGGACAGACTCTGGAAACACCATATATTTT. It yields the protein CASSSSHGTDSGNTIYF.

The genes are TRBV2 and TRBJ1-2, with a possible D match to TRBD1 (6 bases). The length of the CDR3 is 13 residues. Trimming took off 2 bases at V and 6 bases at J, with 10 bases between the two ends. CDR1 and CDR2 from the germline V gene are SNHLY and FYNNEI. The CDR3 protein is CASSERGGDGYTF. DNA for the CDR3: TGTGCCAGCAGTGAAAGAGGGGGGGATGGCTACACCTTC.

The gene calls are TRBV7-9 and TRBJ2-7, with 8 bases aligning to TRBD1. The CDR3 totals 15 residues. With 2 bases clipped from V and 6 bases from J, the junction kept 9 bases outside the gene matches. Germline assignment: CDR1 SEHNR and CDR2 FQNEAQ (reference sequence). CDR3 coding DNA: TGTGCCAGCAGCTTAATTGGGACAGGTGAGCGCGAGCAGTACTTC. Translated: CASSLIGTGEREQYF.

This chain links TRBV18 with TRBJ2-5; possibly TRBD1 or TRBD2 for D (5 bases each). V gave up 6 bases and J gave up 1 base, with 15 bases separating them. This CDR3 contains 15 residues. The germline CDR1 and CDR2 sequences are KGHSH and LQKENI. CDR3 loop: CASSPLSGTQETQYF. The CDR3 coding sequence is TGTGCCAGCTCGCCCCTATCCGGGACCCAAGAGACCCAGTACTTC.

This clone was seen a handful of times. The chain combines TRBV7-2 with TRBJ2-7; 9 nucleotides line up with TRBD1. Per the germline V gene, CDR1 is SGHTA and CDR2 is FQGNSA. The trim removed 4 bases at V and 6 bases at J, leaving 13 bases unmatched. This CDR3 region has 16 residues. This CDR3 is CASSSGHRDRDREQYF. In nucleotides, the CDR3 is TGTGCCAGCAGCTCAGGTCACCGGGACAGGGACCGCGAGCAGTACTTC.

V and J are TRBV9 and TRBJ1-2, with D tentatively TRBD1 (5 bases). There are 14 residues in the CDR3. The V gene lost 3 bases and the J gene lost 7 bases, with 16 bases spanning the gap. Germline CDR1 reads SGDLS; CDR2 reads YYNGEE. The CDR3 sequence is CASSGDGSQSGYTF. CDR3 bases: TGTGCCAGCAGCGGGGACGGCTCACAGAGTGGCTACACCTTC.

The rearrangement uses TRBV4-3 and TRBJ2-2, with no clear D. V was clipped by 2 bases and J by 1 base, with 8 bases between them. Germline assignment: CDR1 LGHNA and CDR2 YSLEER. The CDR3 totals 15 residues. CDR3 coding DNA: TGCGCCAGCAGCCAATCACAGAAGAACACCGGGGAGCTGTTTTTT. It specifies CASSQSQKNTGELFF.

This clone appeared a few times. V usage is TRBV10-3 and J usage is TRBJ1-1; no reliable D call. This CDR3 is built from 14 residues. Germline values: CDR1 ENHRY, CDR2 SYGVKD. With 0 bases removed from V and 1 base from J, the gap between germline ends came to 6 bases. Written as DNA, the CDR3 is TGTGCCATCAGTGAGTCTTCCCAGAACACTGAAGCTTTCTTT. Translated, it gives CAISESSQNTEAFF.

The sample holds one count of this clone. This sequence joins TRBV2 and TRBJ2-3; D tentatively fits TRBD1 or TRBD2 (5 bases each). V lost 9 bases and J 2 bases, leaving 15 bases between the germline ends. Germline V gene lookup returns CDR1 SNHLY and CDR2 FYNNEI. This CDR3 is 14 amino acids long. CDR3 sequence: CARGVEPNTDTQYF. Here the CDR3 DNA reads TGTGCCAGGGGGGTCGAGCCAAACACAGATACGCAGTATTTT.